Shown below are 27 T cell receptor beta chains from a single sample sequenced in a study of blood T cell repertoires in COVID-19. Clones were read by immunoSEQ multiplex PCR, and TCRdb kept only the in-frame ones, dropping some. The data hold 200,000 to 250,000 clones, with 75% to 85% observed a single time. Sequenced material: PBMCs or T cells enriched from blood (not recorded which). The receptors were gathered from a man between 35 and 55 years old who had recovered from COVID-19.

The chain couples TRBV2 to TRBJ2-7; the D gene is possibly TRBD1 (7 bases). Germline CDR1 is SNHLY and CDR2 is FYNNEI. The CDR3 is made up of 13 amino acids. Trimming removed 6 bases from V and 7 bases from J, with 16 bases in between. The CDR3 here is CASSTRGVGEQYF. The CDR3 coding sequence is TGTGCCAGCAGCACCAGGGGGGTGGGGGAGCAGTACTTC.

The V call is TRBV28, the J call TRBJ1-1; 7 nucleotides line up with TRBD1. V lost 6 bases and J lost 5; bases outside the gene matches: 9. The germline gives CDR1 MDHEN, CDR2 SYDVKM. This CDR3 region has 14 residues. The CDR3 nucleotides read TGTGCCAGCAGCCCAGTAGGGGGCGGTACTGAAGCTTTCTTT. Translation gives CASSPVGGGTEAFF.

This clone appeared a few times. The CDR3 region has the DNA TGTGCCAGCTCCGCCGGGACAGGGATTGGTCAGCCCCAGCATTTT. It is translated as CASSAGTGIGQPQHF. V is TRBV18 and J is TRBJ1-5, with 9 bases matching TRBD1. The CDR3 has 15 amino acids. V was clipped by 6 bases and J by 6 bases; unmatched bases: 9. Per the germline V gene, CDR1 is KGHSH and CDR2 is LQKENI.

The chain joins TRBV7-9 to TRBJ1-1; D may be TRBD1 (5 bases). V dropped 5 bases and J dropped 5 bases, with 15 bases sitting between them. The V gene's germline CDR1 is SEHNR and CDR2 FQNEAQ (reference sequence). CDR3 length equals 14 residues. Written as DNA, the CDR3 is TGTGCCAGCAGCCTTTCGGGGGTTCTGACTGAAGCTTTCTTT. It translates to CASSLSGVLTEAFF.

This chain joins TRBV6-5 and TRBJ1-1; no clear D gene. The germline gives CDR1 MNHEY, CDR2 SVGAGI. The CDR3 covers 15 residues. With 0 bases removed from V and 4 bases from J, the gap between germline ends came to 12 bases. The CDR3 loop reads CASSYSWRLGTEAFF. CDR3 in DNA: TGTGCCAGCAGTTACTCGTGGAGGTTAGGCACTGAAGCTTTCTTT.

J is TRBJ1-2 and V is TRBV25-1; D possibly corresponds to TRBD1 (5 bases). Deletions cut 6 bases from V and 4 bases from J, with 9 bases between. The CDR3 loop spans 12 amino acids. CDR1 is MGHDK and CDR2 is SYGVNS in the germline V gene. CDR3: CASRKGLYGYTF. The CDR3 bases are TGTGCCAGCAGAAAGGGGCTCTATGGCTACACCTTC.

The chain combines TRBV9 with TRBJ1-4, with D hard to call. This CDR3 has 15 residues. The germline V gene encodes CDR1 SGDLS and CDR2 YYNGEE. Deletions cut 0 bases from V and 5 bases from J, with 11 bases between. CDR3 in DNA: TGTGCCAGCAGCGTAGGCGGGATCACCAATGAAAAACTGTTTTTT. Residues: CASSVGGITNEKLFF.

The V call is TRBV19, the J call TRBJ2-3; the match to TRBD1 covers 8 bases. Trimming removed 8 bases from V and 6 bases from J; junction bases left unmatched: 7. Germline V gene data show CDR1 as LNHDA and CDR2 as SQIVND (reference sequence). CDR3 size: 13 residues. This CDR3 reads CASRTGSTDTQYF. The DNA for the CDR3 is TGTGCCAGTCGGACAGGGAGTACGGATACGCAGTATTTT. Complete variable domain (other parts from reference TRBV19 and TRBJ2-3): DGGITQSPKYLFRKEGQNVTLSCEQNLNHDAMYWYRQDPGQGLRLIYYSQIVNDFQKGDIAEGYSVSREKKESFPLTVTSAQKNPTAFYLCASRTGSTDTQYFGPGTRLTVL.

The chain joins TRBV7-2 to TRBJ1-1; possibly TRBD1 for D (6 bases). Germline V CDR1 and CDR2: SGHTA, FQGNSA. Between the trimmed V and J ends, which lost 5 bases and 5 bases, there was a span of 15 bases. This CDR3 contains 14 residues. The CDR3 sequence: CASSVYRVRTEAFF. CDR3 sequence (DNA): TGTGCCAGCAGCGTTTACAGGGTTAGGACTGAAGCTTTCTTT.

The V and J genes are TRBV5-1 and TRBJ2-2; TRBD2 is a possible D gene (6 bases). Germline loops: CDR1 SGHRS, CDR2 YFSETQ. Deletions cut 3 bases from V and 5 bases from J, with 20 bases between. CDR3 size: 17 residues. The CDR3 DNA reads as TGCGCCAGCAGCTCGGGGACTCCTTATGCCCGTACCGGGGAGCTGTTTTTT. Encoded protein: CASSSGTPYARTGELFF.

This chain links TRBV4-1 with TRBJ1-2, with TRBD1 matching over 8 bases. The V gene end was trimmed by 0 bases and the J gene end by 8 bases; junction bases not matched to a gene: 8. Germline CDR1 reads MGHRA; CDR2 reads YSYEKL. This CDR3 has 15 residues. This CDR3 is CASSQDGQGVLGYTF. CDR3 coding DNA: TGCGCCAGCAGCCAAGACGGACAGGGAGTCTTAGGCTACACCTTC.

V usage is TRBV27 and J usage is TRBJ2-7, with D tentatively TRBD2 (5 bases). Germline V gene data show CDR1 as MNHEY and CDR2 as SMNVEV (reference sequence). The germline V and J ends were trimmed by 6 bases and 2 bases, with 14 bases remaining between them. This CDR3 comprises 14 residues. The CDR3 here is CASRQRTYTYEQYF. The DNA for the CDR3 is TGTGCCAGCAGACAACGGACTTATACCTACGAGCAGTACTTC.

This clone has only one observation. The CDR3 DNA is TGTGCCAGCAGTTCCACCGGTGGCGGGGGGAGGACAGATACGCAGTATTTT. This encodes CASSSTGGGGRTDTQYF. V gene TRBV7-8 combines with J gene TRBJ2-3, with 8 bases identical to TRBD2. V shed 6 bases, J shed 3 bases, and the junction held 14 bases outside the gene matches. The CDR3 contains 17 residues. Germline V gene data show CDR1 as SGHVS and CDR2 as FQNEAQ.

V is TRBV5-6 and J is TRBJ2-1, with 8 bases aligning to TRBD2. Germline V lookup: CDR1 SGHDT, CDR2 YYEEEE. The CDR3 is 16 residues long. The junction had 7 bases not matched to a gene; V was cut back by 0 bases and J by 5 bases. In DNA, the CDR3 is TGTGCCAGCAGCTTGGCCACTAGCGGACGTGACAATGAGCAGTTCTTC. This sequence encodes CASSLATSGRDNEQFF.

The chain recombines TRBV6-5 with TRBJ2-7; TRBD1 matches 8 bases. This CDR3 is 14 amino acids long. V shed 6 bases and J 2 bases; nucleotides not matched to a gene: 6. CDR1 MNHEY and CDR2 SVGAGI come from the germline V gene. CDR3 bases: TGTGCCAGCAGAGACGACAGGGGAACCTACGAGCAGTACTTC. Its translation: CASRDDRGTYEQYF.

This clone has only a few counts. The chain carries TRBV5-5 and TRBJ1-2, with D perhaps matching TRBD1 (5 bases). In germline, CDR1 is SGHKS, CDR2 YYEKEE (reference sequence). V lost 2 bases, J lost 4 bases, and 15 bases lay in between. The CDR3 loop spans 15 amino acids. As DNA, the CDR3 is TGTGCCAGCAGCTTAGGACAACAACGAGGCTATGGCTACACCTTC. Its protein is CASSLGQQRGYGYTF.

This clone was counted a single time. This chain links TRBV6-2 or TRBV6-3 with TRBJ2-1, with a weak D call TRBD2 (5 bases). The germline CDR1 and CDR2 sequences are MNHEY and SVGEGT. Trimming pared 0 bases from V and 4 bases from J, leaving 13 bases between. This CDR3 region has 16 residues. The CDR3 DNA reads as TGTGCCAGCAGTTACTCGAAAGGGCGACTATACAATGAGCAGTTCTTC. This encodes CASSYSKGRLYNEQFF.

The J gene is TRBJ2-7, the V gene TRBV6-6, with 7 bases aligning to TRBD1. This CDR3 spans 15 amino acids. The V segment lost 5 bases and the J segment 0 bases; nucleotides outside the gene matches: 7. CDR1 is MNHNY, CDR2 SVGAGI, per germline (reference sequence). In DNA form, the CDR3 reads TGTGCCAGCAGTCACGCCGGGACAGACTCCTACGAGCAGTACTTC. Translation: CASSHAGTDSYEQYF.

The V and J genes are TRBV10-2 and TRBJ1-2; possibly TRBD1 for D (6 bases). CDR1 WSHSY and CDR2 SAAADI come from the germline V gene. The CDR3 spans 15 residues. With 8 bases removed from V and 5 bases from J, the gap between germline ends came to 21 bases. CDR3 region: CASRRTGGAGYGYTF. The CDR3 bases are TGCGCCAGCCGACGCACGGGGGGCGCTGGGTATGGCTACACCTTC.

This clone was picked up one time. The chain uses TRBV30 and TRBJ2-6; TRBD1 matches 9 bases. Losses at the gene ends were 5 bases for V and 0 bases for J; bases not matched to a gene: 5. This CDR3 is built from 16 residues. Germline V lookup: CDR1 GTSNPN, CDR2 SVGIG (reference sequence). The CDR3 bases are TGTGCCTGGCACCGGGACAGGGTCTCTGGGGCCAACGTCCTGACTTTC. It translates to CAWHRDRVSGANVLTF.

CDR3 loop: CASSVAERMNTEAFF. CDR3 DNA sequence: TGTGCCAGCAGCGTAGCTGAGCGGATGAACACTGAAGCTTTCTTT. The chain employs TRBV9 and TRBJ1-1; no clear D. In germline, CDR1 is SGDLS, CDR2 YYNGEE. The CDR3 contains 15 residues. Trimming took 0 bases from V and 0 from J, leaving 9 bases between them.

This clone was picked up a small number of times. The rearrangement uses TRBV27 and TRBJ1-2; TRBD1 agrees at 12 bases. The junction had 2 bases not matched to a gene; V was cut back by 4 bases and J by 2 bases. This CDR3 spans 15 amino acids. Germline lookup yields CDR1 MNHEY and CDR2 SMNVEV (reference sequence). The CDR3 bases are TGTGCCAGCAGTTCGGGACAGGGGGCGAACTATGGCTACACCTTC. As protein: CASSSGQGANYGYTF.

CDR3 nucleotides: TGTGCCAGAACTAAACTCACATATGGCTACACCTTC. Translation gives CARTKLTYGYTF. The rearrangement links TRBV5-4 to TRBJ1-2; unclear D gene. Germline V lookup: CDR1 SGHNT, CDR2 YYREEE (reference sequence). CDR3 length: 12 amino acids. Trimming stripped 8 bases from V and 5 bases from J, with 13 bases between.

The CDR3 reads CASSFFNRGISTDTQYF. In DNA, the CDR3 is TGTGCCAGCAGCTTCTTTAACAGGGGGATCAGCACAGATACGCAGTATTTT. The chain combines TRBV7-6 with TRBJ2-3, with 8 bases lining up with TRBD1. The CDR3 loop spans 17 amino acids. J was trimmed by 0 bases and V by 3 bases; bases with no gene match: 8. Germline V gene data show CDR1 as SGHVS and CDR2 as FNYEAQ.

The DNA of the CDR3 is TGTGCCAGCAGCTTAGCGGCAGGGGACTCAGGGGGCACCGGGGAGCTGTTTTTT. It is translated as CASSLAAGDSGGTGELFF. This chain links TRBV7-6 with TRBJ2-2; a weak D match, TRBD1 (7 bases). The V gene lost 0 bases and the J gene lost 4 bases, with 18 bases spanning the gap. Germline assignment: CDR1 SGHVS and CDR2 FNYEAQ. The CDR3 extends over 18 amino acids.

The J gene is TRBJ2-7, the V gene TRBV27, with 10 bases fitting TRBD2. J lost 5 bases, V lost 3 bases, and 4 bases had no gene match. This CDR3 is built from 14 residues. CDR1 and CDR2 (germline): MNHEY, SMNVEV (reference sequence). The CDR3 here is CASSFSLAGHEQYF. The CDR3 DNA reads TGTGCCAGCAGTTTCTCACTAGCGGGACACGAGCAGTACTTC.

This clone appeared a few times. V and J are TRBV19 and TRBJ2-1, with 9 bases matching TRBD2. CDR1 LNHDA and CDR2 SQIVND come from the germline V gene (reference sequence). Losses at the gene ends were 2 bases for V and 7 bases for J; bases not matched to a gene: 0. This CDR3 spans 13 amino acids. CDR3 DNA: TGTGCCAGTAGTATACTAGCGGGGAATGAGCAGTTCTTC. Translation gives CASSILAGNEQFF.